The clone carrying this TCR beta chain was seen repeatedly, ten times or more. The sample is drawn from a study of T-cell reconstitution after alpha-beta-depleted transplantation in children. Unique molecular identifiers featured in how the TCRbeta library was prepared. One entry per CDR3 protein, called by TCRdb with MiXCR from the PCR reads. The data contain 55,000 to 70,000 distinct CDR3 sequences, approximately 10% of them seen just once; the ten biggest clones take up 13%. Unmatched junction bases numbered 6, after V lost 5 bases and J lost 7 bases. The CDR3 extends over 15 amino acids. Germline CDR1 and CDR2: SGHVS and FNYEAQ.

The TCR comes from a boy younger than 18 with acute myeloid leukemia, due to receive a stem cell transplant. The chain combines TRBV7-6 with TRBJ2-2, with 11 bases lining up with TRBD1. The sample in question was PBMCs, obtained before TCRalphabeta/CD19-depleted stem cell transplant. CDR3: CASSPRTGGIGELFF. CDR3 coding DNA: TGTGCCAGCAGCCCACGGACAGGGGGCATCGGGGAGCTGTTTTTT.